This TCR beta chain was profiled in a study of coeliac disease. For the study at large: Disease groups: newly diagnosed active, refractory type I, gluten-free-diet controlled. Study-wide findings and caveats: Few TRB amino acid sequences were shared between samples; most were unique. Active celiac intraepithelial and lamina propria samples had lower TRB and TRG clonality than control samples. Of coeliac lamina propria samples, 9 of 18 held published gliadin-specific TRB sequences, versus 1 of 6 controls.

V lost 6 bases and J 0 bases, leaving 12 bases between the germline ends. The CDR3 extends over 15 amino acids. The V gene's germline CDR1 is MDHEN and CDR2 SYDVKM. Here immunoSEQ multiplex PCR was the method, and the copy in TCRdb shows in-frame clones only, minus some. This sample has approximately 6,700 clones, with approximately 64% found just once. This clone was counted a few times. Its target is unknown. The specimen was lamina propria lymphocytes from the gut. The rearrangement joins TRBV28 to TRBJ2-1, with D perhaps matching TRBD1 (5 bases). The source is a woman aged 18-29 years with active celiac disease. Here the CDR3 reads CASSHRQTSYNEQFF. Written as DNA, the CDR3 is TGTGCCAGCAGCCACCGACAGACCTCCTACAATGAGCAGTTCTTC.